The 30 T cell receptor beta chains listed next were all sequenced from one sample in a study of neurological immune-mediated disorders (dated 2019 in TCRdb). Library preparation employed 5' RACE. Sequencing used an Illumina HiSeq 2500. TCRdb cleaned the public reads at Q25 with fastp, built clones with MiXCR and kept in-frame beta chains. Rows matching on CDR3 protein sequence are summarized as one entry with the most common DNA and genes. This sample lists over 45,000 distinct CDR3 sequences; approximately 6.2% were detected once. Clones ranked in the top ten supply 1.1% to 1.5% of the sample. Sequencing was performed on CD4+ T cells from blood. These receptors originate from a young woman with multiple sclerosis.

This clonotype was counted many times. This chain connects TRBV5-1 to TRBJ2-1, with D uncertain. The CDR3 is 13 amino acids. V lost 4 bases to trimming and J lost 3 bases, with 8 bases between them. From germline, CDR1 is SGHRS and CDR2 YFSETQ. The CDR3 DNA reads TGCGCCAGCAGCGGGTCTGACTACAATGAGCAGTTCTTC. Amino acid sequence: CASSGSDYNEQFF.

In this sample, this clonotype turned up many times. This may come from a read error, since a much larger clone is one base off. The V call is TRBV9, the J call TRBJ1-5; weak D call: TRBD1 (5 bases). The CDR3 length is 14 residues. Germline lookup yields CDR1 SGDLS and CDR2 YYNGEE. CDR3 sequence: CVSSAAGEHQPQHF. CDR3 DNA sequence: TGTGTCAGCAGCGCCGCGGGGGAGCATCAGCCCCAGCATTTT.

This clonotype was detected many times. The V and J genes are TRBV5-1 and TRBJ2-5; 10 bases are a match to TRBD1. CDR1 and CDR2 from the germline V gene are SGHRS and YFSETQ. The CDR3 is 15 amino acids. The trim removed 4 bases at V and 4 bases at J, leaving 7 bases unmatched. The CDR3 DNA is TGCGCCAGCAGCACGGGACAGGGGATGAGAGAGACCCAGTACTTC. This codes for CASSTGQGMRETQYF.

This clonotype occurred many times. The J gene is TRBJ2-7, the V gene TRBV10-3; 9 bases are shared with TRBD1. The CDR3 has 16 residues. Trimming cost V 0 bases and J 6 bases; bases outside gene matches: 9. Germline lookup yields CDR1 ENHRY and CDR2 SYGVKD. CDR3 amino acids: CAISESRDRDSPEQYF. In DNA, the CDR3 is TGTGCCATCAGTGAGTCTAGGGACAGGGATTCCCCCGAGCAGTACTTC.

This clonotype was detected many times. The chain is built from TRBV6-5 and TRBJ1-1, with D possibly TRBD1 on 6 matching bases. Germline V gene lookup returns CDR1 MNHEY and CDR2 SVGAGI. Trimming cost V 6 bases and J 0 bases, with 8 bases left between them. The CDR3 spans 13 residues. CDR3 residues: CASRNRVNTEAFF. The CDR3 DNA reads TGTGCCAGCAGAAACAGGGTGAACACTGAAGCTTTCTTT.

This clonotype was found many times. The chain recombines TRBV5-1 with TRBJ2-3, with TRBD1 as a possible D gene (5 bases). The CDR3 is made up of 14 amino acids. The germline CDR1 and CDR2 sequences are SGHRS and YFSETQ. Trimming left V 4 bases short and J 6 bases short, with 15 bases between. As DNA, the CDR3 is TGCGCCAGCAGCGCACAGGCGATTATGGATACGCAGTATTTT. It specifies CASSAQAIMDTQYF.

The rearrangement uses TRBV7-8 and TRBJ1-6, with 7 bases identical to TRBD1. The V and J ends lost 5 bases and 0 bases, in that order; junction bases with no gene match: 7. Germline V gives CDR1 SGHVS, CDR2 FQNEAQ. The CDR3 is 17 residues long. This CDR3 is CASSRGGQSSYNSPLHF. CDR3 nucleotide sequence: TGTGCCAGCAGCCGTGGGGGACAGAGCTCCTATAATTCACCCCTCCACTTT.

This clonotype was recorded at least ten times. The chain uses TRBV7-9 and TRBJ1-1; D is perhaps TRBD1 (6 bases). CDR1 and CDR2 (germline): SEHNR, FQNEAQ (reference sequence). The CDR3 length is 14 residues. Between the trimmed V and J ends, which lost 3 bases and 0 bases, there was a span of 8 bases. DNA of the CDR3: TGTGCCAGCAGCTTTACAGGGATGAACACTGAAGCTTTCTTT. As protein: CASSFTGMNTEAFF.

This clonotype was counted many times. The V call is TRBV5-6, the J call TRBJ2-7; possible D gene TRBD1, 6 bases. This CDR3 has 16 residues. The V gene lost 4 bases and the J gene lost 10 bases, with 27 bases spanning the gap. Germline loops: CDR1 SGHDT, CDR2 YYEEEE. The CDR3 sequence is CASSIGIHLTGSGQYF. CDR3 bases: TGTGCCAGCAGCATCGGGATCCACCTCACAGGGTCGGGACAGTACTTC.

This clonotype was counted ten times or more. V gene TRBV12-3 or TRBV12-4 combines with J gene TRBJ2-1, with 7 bases aligning to TRBD2. The CDR3 runs 16 residues. V shed 3 bases and J 2 bases; nucleotides not matched to a gene: 7. CDR3: CASSFPSGTTYNEQFF. CDR3 sequence (DNA): TGTGCCAGCAGTTTCCCTAGCGGAACCACCTACAATGAGCAGTTCTTC.

The chain joins TRBV5-1 to TRBJ2-1; the D gene is possibly TRBD1 (6 bases). Germline V lookup: CDR1 SGHRS, CDR2 YFSETQ. V lost 2 bases to trimming and J lost 1 base, with 7 bases between them. This CDR3 contains 14 residues. Written as DNA, the CDR3 is TGCGCCAGCAGCTTAGGGGGTTCCTACAATGAGCAGTTCTTC. Amino acid sequence: CASSLGGSYNEQFF.

This clonotype was recorded many times. The chain combines TRBV9 with TRBJ1-3; D is possibly TRBD1 (6 bases). The germline V gene has CDR1 SGDLS and CDR2 YYNGEE. V gave up 4 bases and J gave up 2 bases, with 13 bases separating them. The CDR3 runs to 15 residues. CDR3 region: CASSPHGGPGNTIYF. The CDR3 DNA reads TGTGCCAGCAGCCCCCACGGGGGGCCTGGAAACACCATATATTTT. Complete variable domain (other parts from reference TRBV9 and TRBJ1-3): DSGVTQTPKHLITATGQRVTLRCSPRSGDLSVYWYQQSLDQGLQFLIQYYNGEERAKGNILERFSAQQFPDLHSELNLSSLELGDSALYFCASSPHGGPGNTIYFGEGSWLTVV.

This clonotype was recorded at least ten times. This rearrangement joins TRBV20-1 to TRBJ1-5; no clear D. Germline lookup yields CDR1 DFQATT and CDR2 SNEGSKA (reference sequence). The CDR3 spans 13 residues. Between the trimmed V and J ends, which lost 6 bases and 2 bases, there was a span of 11 bases. The chain's CDR3 is CSAPPGGNQPQHF. The CDR3, as DNA: TGCAGTGCCCCTCCGGGAGGCAATCAGCCCCAGCATTTT.

This clonotype was found many times. The chain joins TRBV3-1 to TRBJ1-4; D unresolved. This CDR3 comprises 14 residues. Germline assignment: CDR1 LGHDT and CDR2 YNNKEL (reference sequence). V shed 1 base and J shed 10 bases, with 13 bases lying between them. CDR3 nucleotides: TGTGCCAGCAGCCAAGGGAGCGGATCGGGAAAACTGTTTTTT. The encoded protein is CASSQGSGSGKLFF.

This clonotype has a count of ten or more. The V call is TRBV7-9, the J call TRBJ2-7, with 9 bases aligning to TRBD1. Germline CDR1 and CDR2: SEHNR and FQNEAQ (reference sequence). The CDR3 is made up of 14 amino acids. Trimming took 5 bases from V and 4 from J; bases not matched to a gene: 6. The CDR3 here is CASSPRDRVYEQYV. For the CDR3, the DNA is TGTGCCAGCAGCCCCCGGGACAGGGTATACGAGCAGTACGTC.

In this sample, this clonotype turned up many times. The genes are TRBV12-3 or TRBV12-4 and TRBJ2-3, with D possibly being TRBD1 or TRBD2 (5 bases each). CDR3 length equals 14 residues. Deletions cut 7 bases from V and 2 bases from J, with 13 bases between. The CDR3 reads CASIPGTYTDTQYF. CDR3 coding DNA: TGTGCCAGCATTCCTGGGACCTACACAGATACGCAGTATTTT.

This clonotype was recorded many times. The chain joins TRBV2 to TRBJ1-4; 8 positions agree with TRBD1. The trim removed 8 bases at V and 7 bases at J, leaving 9 bases unmatched. Germline V gene sequence: CDR1 SNHLY, CDR2 FYNNEI. This CDR3 region has 14 residues. The CDR3 here is CASLPDRVGEKLFF. CDR3 DNA: TGTGCCAGCTTACCGGACAGGGTTGGTGAAAAACTGTTTTTT.

The chain employs TRBV7-2 and TRBJ2-7; D is possibly TRBD1 or TRBD2 (5 bases each). Per germline, CDR1 SGHTA and CDR2 FQGNSA. CDR3 length: 14 amino acids. The germline V and J ends were trimmed by 1 base and 1 base, with 8 bases remaining between them. CDR3 amino acids: CASSLGGRSYEQYV. Here the CDR3 DNA reads TGTGCCAGCAGCTTAGGGGGGAGATCCTACGAGCAGTACGTC.

The chain links TRBV30 to TRBJ2-5; no reliable D call. This CDR3 is built from 12 residues. V gave up 4 bases and J gave up 5 bases, with 11 bases separating them. The germline V gene has CDR1 GTSNPN and CDR2 SVGIG (reference sequence). CDR3 sequence (DNA): TGTGCCTGGACTGTAGGGTGGGAGACCCAGTACTTC. Its protein is CAWTVGWETQYF.

This clonotype was found many times. This chain uses TRBV6-6 with TRBJ2-7, with 9 bases aligning to TRBD2. Germline CDR1 and CDR2: MNHNY and SVGAGI (reference sequence). After removal of 6 bases from V and 0 bases from J, the junction contained 9 bases not matched to a gene. CDR3 length equals 16 residues. The CDR3 DNA is TGTGCCAGCAGCCGCGGGGGGGCTATAAGCTCCTACGAGCAGTACTTC. Its translation: CASSRGGAISSYEQYF.

This clonotype was seen repeatedly, ten times or more. The CDR3 DNA is TGCGCCAGCAGCTTGGCAGGGACCTATGGCTACACCTTC. Its translation: CASSLAGTYGYTF. J is TRBJ1-2 and V is TRBV5-1; TRBD1 might be the D (5 bases). V lost 0 bases and J lost 4, with 7 bases in between. Germline V gives CDR1 SGHRS, CDR2 YFSETQ. The CDR3 runs to 13 residues.

This clonotype has at least ten counts. The rearrangement links TRBV20-1 to TRBJ1-6, with D perhaps TRBD1 (5 bases). The CDR3 is made up of 14 amino acids. Germline CDR1 DFQATT, CDR2 SNEGSKA (reference sequence). The V end was cut by 1 base, the J end by 6 bases, with 10 bases between. The CDR3 DNA follows: TGCAGTGCTAGAGTACCAGGGAGTAATTCACCCCTCCACTTT. Translated: CSARVPGSNSPLHF.

Many counts were recorded for this clonotype. The chain links TRBV18 to TRBJ2-2; no clear D gene. V lost 0 bases, J lost 4 bases, and 6 bases lay in between. The CDR3 has 14 amino acids. The V gene's germline CDR1 is KGHSH and CDR2 LQKENI. The CDR3 loop reads CASSPPKTTGELFF. In DNA, the CDR3 is TGTGCCAGCTCACCACCGAAGACCACCGGGGAGCTGTTTTTT.

In this sample, this clonotype turned up many times. The rearrangement uses TRBV28 and TRBJ2-2, with TRBD2 matching 7 bases. Germline V lookup: CDR1 MDHEN, CDR2 SYDVKM. The CDR3 has 15 residues. The V and J ends lost 1 base and 4 bases, in that order; junction bases with no gene match: 3. CDR3 DNA sequence: TGTGCCAGCAGTTTATTGGCTAGCGGCACCGGGGAGCTGTTTTTT. It codes for CASSLLASGTGELFF. Looking up the rest from reference TRBV28 and TRBJ2-2 gives the full variable domain: DVKVTQSSRYLVKRTGEKVFLECVQDMDHENMFWYRQDPGLGLRLIYFSYDVKMKEKGDIPEGYSVSREKKERFSLILESASTNQTSMYLCASSLLASGTGELFFGEGSRLTVL.

This clonotype was recorded many times. V is TRBV9 and J is TRBJ2-3; 11 bases are shared with TRBD2. The CDR3 is made up of 20 amino acids. Unmatched junction bases numbered 13, after V lost 1 base and J lost 0 bases. From germline, CDR1 is SGDLS and CDR2 YYNGEE. CDR3: CASSVLASGGTYPSTDTQYF. The CDR3 DNA follows: TGTGCCAGCAGCGTACTGGCTAGCGGGGGGACCTACCCTAGCACAGATACGCAGTATTTT.

This clonotype was seen at least ten times. V usage is TRBV19 and J usage is TRBJ2-1, with D maybe TRBD1 (6 bases). The CDR3 is 13 amino acids. Per the germline V gene, CDR1 is LNHDA and CDR2 is SQIVND (reference sequence). Trimming stripped 6 bases from V and 6 bases from J, with 12 bases between. The CDR3 region has the DNA TGTGCCAGTAGATTAGGGGGTGGCAATGAGCAGTTCTTC. It yields the protein CASRLGGGNEQFF.

This clonotype was seen many times. This sequence joins TRBV3-1 and TRBJ2-3, with TRBD2 identical over 7 bases. The germline CDR1 and CDR2 sequences are LGHDT and YNNKEL (reference sequence). This CDR3 has 15 residues. With V trimmed by 0 bases and J by 4 bases, 4 bases remained unmatched. The CDR3 region has the DNA TGTGCCAGCAGCCAAGATGGTCTAGCGGCAGATACGCAGTATTTT. This sequence encodes CASSQDGLAADTQYF.

CDR3 loop: CASSSKTWEETQYF. The CDR3 DNA follows: TGTGCCAGCAGCTCAAAGACGTGGGAAGAGACCCAGTACTTC. The rearrangement uses TRBV5-6 and TRBJ2-5; D is unclear. Germline V gene sequence: CDR1 SGHDT, CDR2 YYEEEE. The CDR3 loop spans 14 amino acids. Trimming removed 3 bases at V and 3 bases at J, with 12 bases between. Full variable domain (rest looked up from reference TRBV5-6 and TRBJ2-5): DAGVTQSPTHLIKTRGQQVTLRCSPKSGHDTVSWYQQALGQGPQFIFQYYEEEERQRGNFPDRFSGHQFPNYSSELNVNALLLGDSALYLCASSSKTWEETQYFGPGTRLLVL.

In this sample, this clonotype turned up many times. The rearrangement joins TRBV12-3 or TRBV12-4 to TRBJ2-2; 7 nucleotides agree with TRBD1. This CDR3 has 15 amino acids. Germline trimming cut 4 bases from V and 5 bases from J; bases unmatched to any gene: 7. CDR3 bases: TGTGCCAGCAGTTACAGGGGTGGACGTACCGGGGAGCTGTTTTTT. It translates to CASSYRGGRTGELFF.

This clonotype was seen at least ten times. The chain combines TRBV18 with TRBJ1-3; 9 bases are a match to TRBD1. V was pared by 4 bases and J by 0 bases, with 13 bases of the junction left unmatched. The CDR3 is made up of 19 amino acids. The germline V gene has CDR1 KGHSH and CDR2 LQKENI. In DNA form, the CDR3 reads TGTGCCAGCTCACTTTACTACGACCCGGGACAGGGCTCTGGAAACACCATATATTTT. Protein: CASSLYYDPGQGSGNTIYF.